The 10 T cell receptor delta chains below all came from one sample that was sequenced in a study of gammadelta T cells in human blood. TCRdb re-called clones from the RT-PCR reads using CATT. The data show roughly 1,100 delta-chain clones, approximately 26% seen once. Input material: non-Vgamma9Vdelta2 gamma-delta T cells from infant blood. Source of these receptors: a human donor.

This clone is categorized as large. The chain joins TRDV1 to TRDJ1, with 11 bases identical to TRDD3. CDR1 is TSWWSYY, CDR2 QGS, per germline. The J segment lost 0 bases and the V segment lost 4 bases, leaving 31 bases of the junction unmatched. CDR3 size: 25 residues. The CDR3 DNA follows: TGTGCTCTTGGGGGTGGCTTCCTTCTTTTGGGGAGATTGAACTGGGGGATATTCTACACCGATAAACTCATCTTT. Protein: CALGGGFLLLGRLNWGIFYTDKLIF.

Points on this clone: Since a much larger clone is just one base distant, this may be a read error. The chain joins TRDV1 to TRDJ1; 8 positions match TRDD3. The CDR3 has 19 amino acids. Germline values: CDR1 TSWWSYY, CDR2 QGS. V lost 2 bases to trimming and J lost 0 bases; unmatched junction nucleotides: 14. The CDR3 DNA reads as TGTGCTCTTGGGGAATTCATTACTGGGGGTCACTGGTACACCGATAAACTCATCTTT. Residues: CALGEFITGGHWYTDKLIF.

This clone is large (0.1 to 1%) in the sample. Other DNA sequences within the sample encode an identical CDR3. The chain joins TRDV1 to TRDJ1; 9 bases agree with TRDD2. This CDR3 is 16 amino acids long. Germline CDR1 reads TSWWSYY; CDR2 reads QGS. The J segment lost 5 bases and the V segment lost 1 base, leaving 8 bases of the junction unmatched. The DNA of the CDR3 is TGTGCTCTTGGGGAACCCCGGCCTTCCTACGTTGATAAACTCATCTTT. Protein product: CALGEPRPSYVDKLIF.

Notes on this clone: This may come from a read error, since a much larger clone is one base off. The rearrangement links TRDV1 to TRDJ1; 7 bases are a match to TRDD3. Losses at the gene ends were 3 bases for V and 10 bases for J; bases not matched to a gene: 20. The length of the CDR3 is 17 residues. Germline values: CDR1 TSWWSYY, CDR2 QGS. This chain's CDR3 is CALGETRDKVLGSGLIF. CDR3 nucleotides: TGTGCTCTTGGGGAGACAAGAGATAAGGTACTGGGGAGTGGACTCATCTTT.

This clone is termed medium-sized (0.01 to 0.1%). The V gene is TRDV1, the J gene TRDJ3; perhaps TRDD3 as D (7 bases). Trimming took off 0 bases at V and 3 bases at J, with 30 bases between the two ends. Germline CDR1 and CDR2: TSWWSYY and QGS. CDR3 length equals 24 residues. CDR3 nucleotides: TGTGCTCTTGGGGAACTAGGGACTCTGTACTGGGGATCCTACAATATCTGGGACACCCGACAGATGTTTTTC. Amino acids: CALGELGTLYWGSYNIWDTRQMFF.

This clone is large by share. The sample has other DNA sequences that encode this CDR3 too. The chain combines TRAV38-2/DV8 with TRDJ1, with D unresolved. V lost 6 bases and J 5 bases, leaving 32 bases between the germline ends. This CDR3 is built from 19 residues. Germline assignment: CDR1 TSESDYY and CDR2 QEAYKQQN. The CDR3 spells CAYKGLLSPSTPLGDKLIF. The CDR3 bases are TGTGCTTATAAAGGTCTACTCTCCCCTAGTACCCCATTAGGTGATAAACTCATCTTT.

This clone showed up just a few times. The J gene is TRDJ1, the V gene TRDV1; 8 positions agree with TRDD3. The CDR3 is 19 residues long. In germline, CDR1 is TSWWSYY, CDR2 QGS. J gave up 9 bases and V 0 bases, and 21 bases lay outside the gene matches. The CDR3 nucleotides are TGTGCTCTTGGGGAACTTTCTCCACTCTGGGGATACTGCCCCTATGAACTCATCTTT. This codes for CALGELSPLWGYCPYELIF.

This chain joins TRDV1 and TRDJ1; TRDD3 matches 12 bases. CDR1 is TSWWSYY, CDR2 QGS, per germline. V shed 4 bases and J 1 base; nucleotides not matched to a gene: 13. The CDR3 totals 19 residues. Here the CDR3 reads CALGVRLPGGYGATDKLIF. The CDR3 DNA follows: TGTGCTCTTGGGGTGCGCCTTCCTGGGGGATACGGAGCCACCGATAAACTCATCTTT.

This clone is labeled as medium-sized. The V and J genes are TRDV1 and TRDJ1; TRDD3 matches at 12 bases. Germline V lookup: CDR1 TSWWSYY, CDR2 QGS. The V gene end was trimmed by 2 bases and the J gene end by 3 bases; junction bases not matched to a gene: 22. The length of the CDR3 is 22 residues. The CDR3 DNA follows: TGTGCTCTTGGGGAAGGATCTTCCCTAATTGTTCTGGGGGATACGTTGCCCGATAAACTCATCTTT. It encodes CALGEGSSLIVLGDTLPDKLIF.

In this sample, this clone is large. The chain has TRDV3 and TRDJ1; TRDD2 aligns across 7 bases. The ends lost 2 bases at V and 0 bases at J; junction bases unmatched: 21. The CDR3 contains 19 residues. The V gene's germline CDR1 is TVYSNPD and CDR2 GDNSRS (reference sequence). The CDR3 region is CAFDSYPPRKWWHTDKLIF. In DNA, the CDR3 is TGTGCCTTTGATTCCTACCCGCCTCGTAAATGGTGGCACACCGATAAACTCATCTTT.